The 7 T cell receptor beta chains presented below share a single source sample, sequenced in a study of blood T cell repertoires in COVID-19. TCRdb's copy holds only in-frame clones and misses some; the assay was immunoSEQ multiplex PCR. The table includes around 47,000 clones, about 86% detected once. Sequenced: peripheral blood. The origin of the receptors is a man aged 40-55 years with COVID-19, enrolled during active disease.

The chain carries TRBV28 and TRBJ1-1; TRBD1 aligns across 9 bases. V trimming: 5 bases; J trimming: 6 bases; junction bases outside the gene matches: 4. The germline V gene has CDR1 MDHEN and CDR2 SYDVKM. The CDR3 has 13 residues. The CDR3 loop is CASSTGGASEAFF. The CDR3 DNA reads TGTGCCAGCAGTACAGGGGGCGCGTCTGAAGCTTTCTTT.

The V and J genes are TRBV4-1 and TRBJ1-4; no clear D gene. This CDR3 comprises 15 residues. Between the trimmed V and J ends, which lost 0 bases and 5 bases, there was a span of 10 bases. From germline, CDR1 is MGHRA and CDR2 YSYEKL. For the CDR3, the DNA is TGCGCCAGCAGCCAAGATACGAACAGCAATGAAAAACTGTTTTTT. Amino acids: CASSQDTNSNEKLFF.

V gene TRBV9 combines with J gene TRBJ2-3; D is undetermined. CDR1 is SGDLS, CDR2 YYNGEE, per germline. The V gene lost 0 bases and the J gene lost 5 bases, with 4 bases spanning the gap. This CDR3 spans 12 amino acids. The CDR3 bases are TGTGCCAGCAGCGTAGTCGGAGATACGCAGTATTTT. Translation: CASSVVGDTQYF.

The CDR3 reads CASSQTRTSGSPLHF. The CDR3 DNA reads as TGTGCCAGCAGCCAAACTCGGACAAGTGGTTCACCCCTCCACTTT. The V call is TRBV3-1 (or the pseudogene TRBV3-2), the J call TRBJ1-6; a weak D match, TRBD1 (5 bases). This CDR3 comprises 15 residues. The V gene lost 2 bases and the J gene lost 9 bases, with 14 bases spanning the gap. Germline values: CDR1 LGHDT, CDR2 YNNKEL (reference sequence).

The chain employs TRBV6-5 and TRBJ2-5, with 11 bases matching TRBD2. The V segment lost 4 bases and the J segment 2 bases; nucleotides outside the gene matches: 3. Germline-derived CDR1 and CDR2 are MNHEY and SVGAGI. The CDR3 runs to 15 residues. The CDR3 sequence: CASSFRLAGQETQYF. The CDR3 nucleotides read TGTGCCAGCAGTTTCCGACTAGCGGGGCAAGAGACCCAGTACTTC.

This chain joins TRBV5-5 and TRBJ1-6; 8 bases line up with TRBD1. The CDR3 length is 14 residues. CDR1 is SGHKS, CDR2 YYEKEE, per germline (reference sequence). V was pared by 4 bases and J by 5 bases, with 2 bases of the junction left unmatched. CDR3 region: CASSQGQDNSPLHF. CDR3 coding DNA: TGTGCCAGCAGCCAGGGACAGGATAATTCACCCCTCCACTTT.

Here the CDR3 reads CASSVVGGGIQYF. DNA of the CDR3: TGTGCCAGCAGCGTAGTAGGGGGCGGCATTCAGTACTTC. The chain uses TRBV9 and TRBJ2-4; 7 positions match TRBD1. Germline V lookup: CDR1 SGDLS, CDR2 YYNGEE. The V gene end was trimmed by 0 bases and the J gene end by 9 bases; junction bases not matched to a gene: 3. The length of the CDR3 is 13 residues. The full variable domain, in which reference TRBV9 and TRBJ2-4 provide the parts outside the CDR3, is DSGVTQTPKHLITATGQRVTLRCSPRSGDLSVYWYQQSLDQGLQFLIQYYNGEERAKGNILERFSAQQFPDLHSELNLSSLELGDSALYFCASSVVGGGIQYFGAGTRLSVL.